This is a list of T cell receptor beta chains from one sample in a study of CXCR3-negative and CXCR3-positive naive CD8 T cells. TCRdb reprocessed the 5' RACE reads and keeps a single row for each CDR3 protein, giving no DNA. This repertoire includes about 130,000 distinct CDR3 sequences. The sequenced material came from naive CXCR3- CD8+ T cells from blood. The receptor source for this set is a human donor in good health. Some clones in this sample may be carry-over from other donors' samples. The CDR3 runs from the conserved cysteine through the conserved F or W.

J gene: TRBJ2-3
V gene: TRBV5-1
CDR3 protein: CASSLAAGEWDTQYF

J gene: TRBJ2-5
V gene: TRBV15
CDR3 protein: CATSREGEGETQYF

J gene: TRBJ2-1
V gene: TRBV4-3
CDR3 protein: CASSDRDPDNEQFF

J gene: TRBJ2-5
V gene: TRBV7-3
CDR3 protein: CASSQGAGRLETQYF

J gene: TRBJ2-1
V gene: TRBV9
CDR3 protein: CASRGSSYNEQFF

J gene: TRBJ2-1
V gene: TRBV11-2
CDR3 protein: CASSSLNRPEQFF

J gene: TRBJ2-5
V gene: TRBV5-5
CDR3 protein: CASSPPWGVETQYF

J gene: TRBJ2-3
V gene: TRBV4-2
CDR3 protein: CASSQEAGGYADTQYF

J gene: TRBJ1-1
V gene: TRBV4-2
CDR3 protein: CASSPRETVNTEAFF

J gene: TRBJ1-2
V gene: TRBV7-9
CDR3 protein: CASSLALGQPYYGYTF

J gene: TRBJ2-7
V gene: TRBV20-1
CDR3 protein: CSARWGLKYEQYF

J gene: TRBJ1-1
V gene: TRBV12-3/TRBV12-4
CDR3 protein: CASSFEGTNTEAFF

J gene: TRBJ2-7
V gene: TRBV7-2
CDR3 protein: CASSPTGGLYEQYF

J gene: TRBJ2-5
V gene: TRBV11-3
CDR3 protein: CASRILDAAGSETQYF

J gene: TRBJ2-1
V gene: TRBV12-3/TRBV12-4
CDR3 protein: CASSYLHEQFF

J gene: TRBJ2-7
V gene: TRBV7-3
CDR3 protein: CASSLGYGPQYEQYF

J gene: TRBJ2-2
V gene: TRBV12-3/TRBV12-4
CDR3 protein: CASSRYINTGELFF

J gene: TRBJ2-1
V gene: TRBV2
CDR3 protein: CASSDPRGDSSYNEQFF

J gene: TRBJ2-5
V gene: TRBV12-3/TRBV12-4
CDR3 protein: CASSPSSFSYQETQYF

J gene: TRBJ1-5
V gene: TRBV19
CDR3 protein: CASRGGGIQPQHF

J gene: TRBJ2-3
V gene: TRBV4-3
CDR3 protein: CASNQDPAGGRTDTQYF

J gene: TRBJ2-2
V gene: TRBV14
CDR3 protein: CASSQLAGGITGELFF